This TCR beta chain emerged from a study of blood T cell repertoires in COVID-19. Study background: Samples came from the United States, Italy and Spain, spanning acute and convalescent COVID-19. The cDNA or gDNA used as material had been derived from T cells, B-cell-depleted T cells, or PBMCs.

This CDR3 contains 13 residues. Germline-derived CDR1 and CDR2 are MNHEY and SVGAGI. J lost 9 bases, V lost 6 bases, and 6 bases had no gene match. The authors' processing: Reference gene primer amplification gave nucleated cell count estimates. The assay was immunoSEQ multiplex PCR, and TCRdb's table has in-frame clones only and misses some. That table is the source of V, J and clone size, and D and trimming were worked out from the DNA. The data contain just over 250,000 clones, about 88% of them singletons. The sequencing sample was made of peripheral blood. The J gene is TRBJ1-3, the V gene TRBV6-5; 9 bases map to TRBD1. The TCR sequence derives from a man aged 55 to 69 who had recovered from COVID-19. Here the CDR3 reads CASRRDRVGTIYF. CDR3 in DNA: TGTGCCAGCAGGCGGGACAGGGTGGGCACCATATATTTT.